This T cell receptor beta chain comes out of a study of T cell repertoires in cytomegalovirus infection. For the study at large: CMV epitopes that were recently identified and HLA-C-restricted were used alongside well-studied HLA-B-restricted ones. Based on public TCR beta signatures, there were indications of CMV infection and of a matching HLA type. Study-wide results and caveats: Individuals carrying CMV plus the relevant HLA were identified by cumulative frequency of public TCR beta families. CMV-specific TCR beta clonotypes restricted by HLA-C dominated the ex vivo response.

TCRdb reanalysed the reads using MiXCR and keeps one entry per CDR3 protein. The sample includes around 710,000 distinct CDR3 sequences, about 27% of them seen just once. To note about this clonotype: Antigen specificity is unknown.

The receptor was isolated from a human donor in good health (CMV status not recorded). Some clones in this sample may be carry-over from other donors' samples. The sample here was cultured CD8+ T cells from PBMCs, taken from culture after CMV antigen stimulation.

The CDR3 sequence is CASSQDKSSYNEQFF. In DNA form, the CDR3 reads TGCGCCAGCAGCCAAGATAAGAGCTCCTACAATGAGCAGTTCTTC. The chain joins TRBV4-1 to TRBJ2-1; D is undetermined. V was cut by 0 bases and J by 0 bases, with 6 bases left in between. In germline, CDR1 is MGHRA, CDR2 YSYEKL. The CDR3 length is 15 residues.